Listed here is a single TCR beta chain. The data are from a study of OX40 agonist ivuxolimab in advanced cancers. About the research overall: Under the entry rules, prior anti-PD-1, anti-PD-L1 or anti-CTLA-4 therapy was allowed, and about 38% had some.

Measured with immunoSEQ multiplex PCR; TCRdb has only the in-frame clones, and not every one. In the table there are tens of thousands of clones, roughly 93% of which are singletons. This clonotype was sampled from an adult with an advanced solid tumor such as melanoma, head and neck, liver or kidney cancer. This sample comprised CD4+ or CD8+ T cells sorted from blood, obtained in a trial of the OX40 agonist ivuxolimab.

CDR3 region: CASSQGGEDQPQHF. DNA for the CDR3: TGCGCCAGCAGCCAAGGGGGGGAGGATCAGCCCCAGCATTTT. The rearrangement joins TRBV4-3 to TRBJ1-5, with a possible D match to TRBD1 (5 bases). The CDR3 contains 14 residues. The V gene's germline CDR1 is LGHNA and CDR2 YSLEER. Trimming removed 1 base at V and 5 bases at J, with 9 bases between.